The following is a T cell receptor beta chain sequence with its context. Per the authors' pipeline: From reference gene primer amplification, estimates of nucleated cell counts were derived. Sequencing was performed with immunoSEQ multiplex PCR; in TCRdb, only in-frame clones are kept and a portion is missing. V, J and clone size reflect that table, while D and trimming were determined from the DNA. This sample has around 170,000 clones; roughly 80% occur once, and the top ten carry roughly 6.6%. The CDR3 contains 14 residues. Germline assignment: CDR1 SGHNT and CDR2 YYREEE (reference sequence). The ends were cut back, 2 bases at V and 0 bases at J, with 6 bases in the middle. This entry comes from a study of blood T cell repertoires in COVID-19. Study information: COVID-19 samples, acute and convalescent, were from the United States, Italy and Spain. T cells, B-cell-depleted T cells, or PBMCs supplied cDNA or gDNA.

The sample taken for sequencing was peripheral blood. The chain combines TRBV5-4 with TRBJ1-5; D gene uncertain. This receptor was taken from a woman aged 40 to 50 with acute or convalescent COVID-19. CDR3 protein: CASSFSGSNQPQHF. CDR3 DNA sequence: TGTGCCAGCAGCTTCAGTGGTAGCAATCAGCCCCAGCATTTT.